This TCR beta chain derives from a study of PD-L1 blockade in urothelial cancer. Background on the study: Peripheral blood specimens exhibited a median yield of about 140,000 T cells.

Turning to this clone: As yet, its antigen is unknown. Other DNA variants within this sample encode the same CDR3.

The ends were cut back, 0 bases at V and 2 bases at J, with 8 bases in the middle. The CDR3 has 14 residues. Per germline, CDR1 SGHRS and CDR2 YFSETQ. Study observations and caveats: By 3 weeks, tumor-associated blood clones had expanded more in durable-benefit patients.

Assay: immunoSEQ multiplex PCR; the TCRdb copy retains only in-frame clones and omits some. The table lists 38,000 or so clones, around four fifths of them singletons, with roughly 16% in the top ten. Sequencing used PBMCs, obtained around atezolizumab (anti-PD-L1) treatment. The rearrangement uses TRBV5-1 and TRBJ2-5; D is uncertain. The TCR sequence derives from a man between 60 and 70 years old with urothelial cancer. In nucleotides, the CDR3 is TGCGCCAGCAGCTTGGGACACCCACAAGAGACCCAGTACTTC. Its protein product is CASSLGHPQETQYF.